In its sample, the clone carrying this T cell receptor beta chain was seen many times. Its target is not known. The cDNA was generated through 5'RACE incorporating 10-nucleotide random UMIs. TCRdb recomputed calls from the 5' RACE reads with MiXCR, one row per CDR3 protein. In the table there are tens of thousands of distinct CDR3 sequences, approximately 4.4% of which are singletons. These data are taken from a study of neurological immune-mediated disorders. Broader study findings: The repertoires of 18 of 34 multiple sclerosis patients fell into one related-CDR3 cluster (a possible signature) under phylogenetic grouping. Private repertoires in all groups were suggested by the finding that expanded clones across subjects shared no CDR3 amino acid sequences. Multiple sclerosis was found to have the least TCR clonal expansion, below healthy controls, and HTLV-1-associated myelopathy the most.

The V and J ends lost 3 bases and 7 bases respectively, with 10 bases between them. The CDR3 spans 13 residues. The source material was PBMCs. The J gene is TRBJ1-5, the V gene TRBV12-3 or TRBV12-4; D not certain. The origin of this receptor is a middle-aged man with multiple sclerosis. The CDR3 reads CASSLALGQPQHF. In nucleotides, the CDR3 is TGTGCCAGCAGTTTGGCCCTCGGGCAGCCCCAGCATTTT.